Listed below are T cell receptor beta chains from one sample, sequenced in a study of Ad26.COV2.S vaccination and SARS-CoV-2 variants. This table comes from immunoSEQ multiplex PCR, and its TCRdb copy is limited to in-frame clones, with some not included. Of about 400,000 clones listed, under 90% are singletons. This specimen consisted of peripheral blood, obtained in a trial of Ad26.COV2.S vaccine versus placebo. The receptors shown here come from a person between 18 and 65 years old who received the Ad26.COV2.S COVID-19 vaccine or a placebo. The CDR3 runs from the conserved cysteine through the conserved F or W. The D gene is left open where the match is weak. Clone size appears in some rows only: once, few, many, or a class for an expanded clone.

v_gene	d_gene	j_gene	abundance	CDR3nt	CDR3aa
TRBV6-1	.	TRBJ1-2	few	TGTGCCAGCAGCGAAACTTGGAGGCCTGAAGGACGTGGCTACACCTTC	CASSETWRPEGRGYTF
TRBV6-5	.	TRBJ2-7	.	TGTGCCAGCAGTTACTACGGGTCGGGAATCTACGAGCAGTACTTC	CASSYYGSGIYEQYF
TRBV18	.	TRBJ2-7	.	TGTGCCAGCTCACCAGAGAGCAGGCTGAGGAACGAGCAGTACTTC	CASSPESRLRNEQYF
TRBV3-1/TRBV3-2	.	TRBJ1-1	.	TGTGCCAGCAGCATACAGGGGAACACTGAAGCTTTCTTT	CASSIQGNTEAFF
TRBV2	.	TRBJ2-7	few	TGTGCCAGCAGAGCGTCCCCCAGACCCGTCCACGAGCAGTACTTC	CASRASPRPVHEQYF
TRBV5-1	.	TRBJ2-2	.	TGCGCCAGCAGCTTGGGGACAACGGCGGGACGTCGCGGCACCGGGGAGCTGTTTTTT	CASSLGTTAGRRGTGELFF
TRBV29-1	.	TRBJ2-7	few	TGCAGCGTTGTAGGGACAACCTACGAGCAGTACTTC	CSVVGTTYEQYF
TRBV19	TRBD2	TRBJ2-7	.	TGTGCCAGTAGTGGCGCTAGCGGGAGGGCCACCTACGAGCAGTACTTC	CASSGASGRATYEQYF
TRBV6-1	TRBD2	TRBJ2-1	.	TGTGCCAGCAGTGATAGGGGTAGCGGGAGTCGGCGGGCGACGTTCTTC	CASSDRGSGSRRATFF
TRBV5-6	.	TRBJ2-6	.	TGTGCCAGCAGCTATTTCTCGGGACGGGGGGCCAACGTCCTGACTTTC	CASSYFSGRGANVLTF
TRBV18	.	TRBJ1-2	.	TGTGCCAGCTCACGACGGGACCGAGAAACCTATGGCTACACCTTC	CASSRRDRETYGYTF
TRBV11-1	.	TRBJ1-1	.	TGTGCCAGCACCTTGGGGCAGGGGAACACTGAAGCTTTCTTT	CASTLGQGNTEAFF
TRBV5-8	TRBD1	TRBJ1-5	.	TGTGCCAGCAGCTCCAGGGGGAGCGGGGGCAATCAGCCCCAGCATTTT	CASSSRGSGGNQPQHF
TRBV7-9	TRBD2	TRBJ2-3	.	TGTGCCAGCACCACCATGGGGGCTAGCGGGGGGCCCTTT	CASTTMGASGGPF
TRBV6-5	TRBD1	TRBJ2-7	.	TGTGCCAGCAGTTATTGGGCAGGGGGTCCACCCTACGAGCAGTACTTC	CASSYWAGGPPYEQYF
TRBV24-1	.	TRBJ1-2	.	TGTGCCACCAGTGAAGGAGGGGTCGACCCGATCACCAACTATGGCTACACCTTC	CATSEGGVDPITNYGYTF
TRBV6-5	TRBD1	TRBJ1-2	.	TGTGCCAGCAGTTACTGGGACAGGGGAGGGGGCTACACCTTC	CASSYWDRGGGYTF
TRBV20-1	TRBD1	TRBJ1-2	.	TGCAGTGCTAGACAGGGGGTAGGCTACACCTTC	CSARQGVGYTF
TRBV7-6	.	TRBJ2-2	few	TGTGCCAGCAGCCTAAGGGCAGGGGTGACCACCGGGGAGCTGTTTTTT	CASSLRAGVTTGELFF
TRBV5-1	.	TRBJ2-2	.	TGCGCCAGCAGCTGGGGGGGCGAGGACACCGGGGAGCTGTTTTTT	CASSWGGEDTGELFF
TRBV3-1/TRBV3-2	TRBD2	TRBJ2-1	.	TGTGCCAGCAGCGGCGGGGGGGAGTCCTACAATGAGCAGTTCTTC	CASSGGGESYNEQFF
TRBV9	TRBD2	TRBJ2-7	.	TGTGCCAGCAGCGTAGGTCCGCGGGAGTTTTACGAGCAGTACTTC	CASSVGPREFYEQYF
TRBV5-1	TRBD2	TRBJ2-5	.	TGCGCCAGCAGCTTGGGACTAGCGGGGGCTTGGGTCCAAGAGACCCAGTACTTC	CASSLGLAGAWVQETQYF
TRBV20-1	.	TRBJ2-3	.	TGCAGTCTCGGGGCCACAGATACGCAGTATTTT	CSLGATDTQYF
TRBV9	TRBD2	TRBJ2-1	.	TGTGCCAGCAGCGGCCAGCGGGGGGAGAATGAGCAGTTCTTC	CASSGQRGENEQFF
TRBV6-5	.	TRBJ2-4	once	TGTGCCAGCAGCGTTAGAGGGGTGGACATTCAGTACTTC	CASSVRGVDIQYF
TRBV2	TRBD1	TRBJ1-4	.	TGTGCCAGCAGTGAAAGGTGGTCCAGGGGGGATGAAAAACTGTTTTTT	CASSERWSRGDEKLFF
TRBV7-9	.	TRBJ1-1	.	TGTGCCAGCAGCTTCCCGAGACAGGCGCAATCCTTCTTT	CASSFPRQAQSFF
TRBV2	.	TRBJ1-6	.	TGTGCCAGCAGCCTTGTCAGGGAAGCTTCACCCCTCCACTTT	CASSLVREASPLHF
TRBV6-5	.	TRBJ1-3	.	TGTGCCAGCACGACCTCTGGAAACACCATATATTTT	CASTTSGNTIYF
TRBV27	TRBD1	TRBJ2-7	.	TGTGCCAGCAGTTTTACGGACAGGGGATACGAGCAGTACTTC	CASSFTDRGYEQYF
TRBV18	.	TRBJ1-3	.	TGTGCCAGCTCACCTACTGACGGCTACTCTGGAAACACCATATATTTT	CASSPTDGYSGNTIYF
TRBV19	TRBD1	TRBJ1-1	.	TGTGCCAGTAGTGATCCACCACAGGGGGCTAACACTGAAGCTTTCTTT	CASSDPPQGANTEAFF
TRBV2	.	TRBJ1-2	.	TGTGCCATTCTAGACAGGAGGTTGGGTGGCTACACCTTC	CAILDRRLGGYTF
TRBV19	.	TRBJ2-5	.	TGTGCCAGTAGTCTTCAGGGTCAAGAGACCCAGTACTTC	CASSLQGQETQYF
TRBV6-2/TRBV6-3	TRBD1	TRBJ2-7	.	TGTGCCAGCAGTTACCTCGGACAGGGGTTCAACGAGCAGTACTTC	CASSYLGQGFNEQYF
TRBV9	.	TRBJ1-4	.	TGTGCCAGCAGCTCCCCCCGGGGAGGGGTTAATGAAAAACTGTTTTTT	CASSSPRGGVNEKLFF
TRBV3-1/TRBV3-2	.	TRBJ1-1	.	TGTGCCAGCAGAACATACAGGGACAACACTGAAGCTTTCTTT	CASRTYRDNTEAFF
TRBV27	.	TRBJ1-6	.	TGTGCCAGCAGTTTACTTACGGCCTCACCCCTCCACTTT	CASSLLTASPLHF
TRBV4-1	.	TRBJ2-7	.	TGCGCCAGCAGCCAAGACCCGACCCCCCTTAATAACGAGCAGTACTTC	CASSQDPTPLNNEQYF
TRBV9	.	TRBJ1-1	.	TGTGCCAGCAGCGTTCATAAGAACACTGAAGCTTTCTTT	CASSVHKNTEAFF
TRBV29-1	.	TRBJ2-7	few	TGCAGCGTTGAAGGACCGATAAACTCCTACGAGCAGTACTTC	CSVEGPINSYEQYF
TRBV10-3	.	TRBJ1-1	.	TGTGCCATCAGTGAGTCGGGCGGACTGAACACTGAAGCTTTCTTT	CAISESGGLNTEAFF
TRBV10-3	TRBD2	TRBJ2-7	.	TGTGCCATCAGTGACCGACTAGCGGGAGCCCCCGAGCAGTACTTC	CAISDRLAGAPEQYF
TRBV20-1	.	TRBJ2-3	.	TGCAGTGCTAGTAGGGGGGCCAAGGATACGCAGTATTTT	CSASRGAKDTQYF
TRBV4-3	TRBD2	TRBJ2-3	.	TGCGCCAGCAGCCAAGATCTAGCGGGGGCCGTAGATACGCAGTATTTT	CASSQDLAGAVDTQYF
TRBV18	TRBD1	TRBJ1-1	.	TGTGCCAGCTCACGGGACAGGCGCAGTTCTGAAGCTTTCTTT	CASSRDRRSSEAFF
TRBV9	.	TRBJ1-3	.	TGTGCCAGCAGCTTTGGAAACACCATATATTTT	CASSFGNTIYF